This record concerns one T cell receptor (beta chain) sequence. This CDR3 region has 17 residues. V trimming: 4 bases; J trimming: 4 bases; junction bases outside the gene matches: 11. Germline CDR1 LNHDA, CDR2 SQIVND (reference sequence). These data originate in a study of blood T cell repertoires in COVID-19. Sequencing was performed with immunoSEQ multiplex PCR; in TCRdb, only in-frame clones are kept and a portion is missing. The data show 40,000 to 55,000 clones, 88% seen once. The sequenced sample was peripheral blood. The chain is built from TRBV19 and TRBJ2-1, with 9 nucleotides matching TRBD1. This TCR was sampled from a man over 45 with active COVID-19. CDR3 residues: CASSRSRTGTGYNEQFF. In DNA, the CDR3 is TGTGCCAGTAGTAGATCACGAACCGGGACAGGGTACAATGAGCAGTTCTTC.